This record looks at one T cell receptor (beta chain) sequence and its context. This sample was taken from a study of blood T cell repertoires in COVID-19. Overall study: COVID-19 samples collected from the United States, Italy and Spain covered acute and convalescent phases. Sample material is recorded as cDNA or gDNA derived from T cells, B-cell-depleted T cells, or PBMCs.

The table came from immunoSEQ multiplex PCR; TCRdb's copy has only in-frame clones and leaves some out. The sample yields under 100,000 clones, approximately 90% seen once. The CDR3 extends over 17 amino acids. The V and J ends lost 4 bases and 0 bases, in that order; junction bases with no gene match: 8. Per the germline V gene, CDR1 is KGHSH and CDR2 is LQKENI. The specimen sequenced was peripheral blood. This clonotype was obtained from a man over 45 with acute or convalescent COVID-19. This rearrangement joins TRBV18 to TRBJ1-1; the match to TRBD1 covers 10 bases. This chain's CDR3 is CASSRGQGTNMNTEAFF. For the CDR3, the DNA is TGTGCCAGCTCACGGGGACAGGGGACGAACATGAACACTGAAGCTTTCTTT.